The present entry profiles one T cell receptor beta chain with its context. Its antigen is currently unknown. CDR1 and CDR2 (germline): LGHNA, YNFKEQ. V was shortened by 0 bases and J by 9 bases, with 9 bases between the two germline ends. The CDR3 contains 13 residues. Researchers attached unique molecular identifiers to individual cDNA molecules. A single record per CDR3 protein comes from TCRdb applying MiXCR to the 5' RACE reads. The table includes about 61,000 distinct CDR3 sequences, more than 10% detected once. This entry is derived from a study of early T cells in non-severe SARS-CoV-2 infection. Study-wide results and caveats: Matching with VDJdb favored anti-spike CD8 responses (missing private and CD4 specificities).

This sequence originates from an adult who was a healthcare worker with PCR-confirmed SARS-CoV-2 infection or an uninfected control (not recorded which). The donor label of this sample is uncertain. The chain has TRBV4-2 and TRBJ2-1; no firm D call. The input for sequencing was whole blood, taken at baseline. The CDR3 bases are TGTGCCAGCAGCCAAGAAGACTGGTCTGAGCAGTTCTTC. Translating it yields CASSQEDWSEQFF.